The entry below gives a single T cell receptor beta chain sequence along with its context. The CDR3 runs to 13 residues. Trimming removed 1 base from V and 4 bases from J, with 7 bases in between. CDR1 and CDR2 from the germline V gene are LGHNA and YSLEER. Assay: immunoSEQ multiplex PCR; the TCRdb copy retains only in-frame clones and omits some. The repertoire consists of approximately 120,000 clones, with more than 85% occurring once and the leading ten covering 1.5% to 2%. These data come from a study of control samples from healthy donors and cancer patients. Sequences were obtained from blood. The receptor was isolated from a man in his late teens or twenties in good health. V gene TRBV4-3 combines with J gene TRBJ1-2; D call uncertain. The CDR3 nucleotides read TGCGCCAGCAGCCAAGCCGTAGGCTATGGCTACACCTTC. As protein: CASSQAVGYGYTF.